This TCR beta chain was recorded in a study of shared clonotypes between healthy human individuals. The CDR3 totals 15 residues. V lost 5 bases and J lost 2, with 15 bases in between. The germline V gene encodes CDR1 SEHNR and CDR2 FQNEAQ (reference sequence). Assay used: immunoSEQ multiplex PCR; TCRdb lists only in-frame clones, some missing. The repertoire holds nearly 750,000 clones, around 77% seen once, with about 1.7% in the top ten. The source is a woman in her thirties in good health. The chain combines TRBV7-9 with TRBJ1-2; D is ambiguous. The sample taken for sequencing was memory CD4+ T cells sorted from blood. Indicated subset: CD45RA-negative fraction. CDR3 DNA sequence: TGTGCCAGCAGCCCCTCCCGTTCGGGCAACTATGGCTACACCTTC. Protein sequence: CASSPSRSGNYGYTF.